A selection of T cell receptor beta chains follows, all from one sample in a study of blood T cell repertoires in COVID-19. Method: immunoSEQ multiplex PCR; TCRdb's copy keeps in-frame clones and lacks some. The sample holds 350,000 to 550,000 clones; roughly 91% are singletons and the top ten take about 4.5%. Sequencing input: peripheral blood. The receptors come from a woman in her 30s with acute or convalescent COVID-19. The CDR3 runs from the conserved cysteine through the conserved F or W. D genes are given only for firm matches. Rows may omit the clone size; those that give it use once, few, many or a size class.

V gene	J gene	D gene	clone size	CDR3 DNA	CDR3 protein
TRBV10-3	TRBJ1-1	.	.	TGTGCCATCAGCCGACAGAGGTCGGACACTGAAGCTTTCTTT	CAISRQRSDTEAFF
TRBV19	TRBJ2-5	.	.	TGTGCCAGTAGTAGATTACATAGCGGTAGCGCAACTCAAGAGACCCAGTACTTC	CASSRLHSGSATQETQYF
TRBV2	TRBJ1-4	.	.	TGTGCCAGCAGTGAAGCGAGACAGCAAAAACTGTTTTTT	CASSEARQQKLFF
TRBV9	TRBJ2-7	TRBD2	.	TGTGCCAGCAGCGAATCCGGGACTACCTACGAGCAGTACTTC	CASSESGTTYEQYF
TRBV3-1/TRBV3-2	TRBJ2-2	.	.	TGTGCCAGCAGCCAGGGGGGGGCTGGCGGGGAGCTGTTTTTT	CASSQGGAGGELFF
TRBV7-3	TRBJ1-6	.	.	TGTGCCAGCAGCCCCGGGACTTCGAATTCACCCCTCCACTTT	CASSPGTSNSPLHF
TRBV6-2/TRBV6-3	TRBJ1-2	.	.	TGTGCCAGCAGTTCACTACAGGGTGGAGGTAACTATGGCTACACCTTC	CASSSLQGGGNYGYTF
TRBV5-1	TRBJ2-1	TRBD2	.	TGCGCCAGCAGGCGACTAGCGGGGGGTAATGAGCAGTTCTTC	CASRRLAGGNEQFF
TRBV19	TRBJ2-1	TRBD1	.	TGTGCCAGTAGTTTCCGGGACAGGCAGTTCTTC	CASSFRDRQFF
TRBV6-1	TRBJ2-7	.	once	TGTGCCAGCAGTGAGTGGCTAGCGAGCTCCTACGAGCAGTACTTC	CASSEWLASSYEQYF
TRBV7-9	TRBJ2-7	TRBD1	.	TGTGCCAGCAGCTCACCGTCCGGGACAGGGGTAGACGAGCAGTACTTC	CASSSPSGTGVDEQYF
TRBV24-1	TRBJ1-6	.	once	TGTGCCACCAGTGATCGGAGGCGCCATTCACCCCTCCACTTT	CATSDRRRHSPLHF
TRBV4-1	TRBJ2-7	.	.	TGCGCCAGCAGCCAAGAATTGGGCCCCGAGCAGTACTTC	CASSQELGPEQYF
TRBV11-2	TRBJ1-2	.	.	TGTGCCAGCAGCCTGTCAGGGGATGGCTACACCTTC	CASSLSGDGYTF
TRBV28	TRBJ1-2	.	.	TGTGCCAGCAGTTTAGAACGGTACTATGGCTACACCTTC	CASSLERYYGYTF
TRBV6-5	TRBJ2-7	.	.	TGTGCCAGCAGTTCACTGGCAGGCTACGAGCAGTACTTC	CASSSLAGYEQYF
TRBV6-1	TRBJ2-1	.	.	TGTGCCAGCAGTGTAGCGTCGCTCCCCACTAATGAGCAGTTCTTC	CASSVASLPTNEQFF
TRBV5-1	TRBJ2-1	.	few	TGCGCCAGCACGCCTTCTAGTTTAGTCGGTAATGAGCAGTTCTTC	CASTPSSLVGNEQFF
TRBV7-8	TRBJ2-1	.	.	TGTGCCAGCAACTGGGGCGGGACCGGCTCCTACAATGAGCAGTTCTTC	CASNWGGTGSYNEQFF
TRBV28	TRBJ1-1	.	once	TGTGCCAGTAACAGGGCGACTGAAGCTTTCTTT	CASNRATEAFF
TRBV6-6	TRBJ1-2	.	.	TGTGCCAGCAGCCCCGACACCTATGGCTACACCTTC	CASSPDTYGYTF
TRBV5-1	TRBJ1-6	.	.	TGCGCCAGCAGCTTGGGGGACACCTCTAATTCACCCCTCCACTTT	CASSLGDTSNSPLHF
TRBV28	TRBJ2-5	.	.	TGTGCCAGCAGTTTGGCGGGGTCAGAGACCCAGTACTTC	CASSLAGSETQYF
TRBV27	TRBJ1-3	TRBD1	.	TGTGCCAGCAGCGCTCTCCCCGGGACAGGGGTTAGCAACACCATATATTTT	CASSALPGTGVSNTIYF
TRBV11-2	TRBJ1-2	TRBD1	.	TGTGCCAGCAGCCCTAGGGACAGGGCGAAGAACGGCTACACCTTC	CASSPRDRAKNGYTF
TRBV27	TRBJ1-1	TRBD1	.	TGTGCCAGCACTCGGGCAGGGGGCTTGCCTGAAGCTTTCTTT	CASTRAGGLPEAFF
TRBV2	TRBJ1-4	.	once	TGTGCCAGCAGGGCAGGTCCTCAAGAAAAACTGTTTTTT	CASRAGPQEKLFF
TRBV7-9	TRBJ1-2	.	.	TGTGCCAGCAGCCCCGACCTATCCCCGCGAGGGGGAATTAACTATGGCTACACCTTC	CASSPDLSPRGGINYGYTF
TRBV6-2/TRBV6-3	TRBJ1-4	TRBD1	.	TGTGCCAGCAGTAGGGACAGGGGCGAAAAACTGTTTTTT	CASSRDRGEKLFF
TRBV19	TRBJ2-7	TRBD1	once	TGTGCCAGTAGTATTTCGGCAGGGGGCTACGAGCAGTACTTC	CASSISAGGYEQYF
TRBV4-1	TRBJ1-1	.	.	TGCGCCAGCAGCCAGTTGGACAGCGGGGTGAACACTGAAGCTTTCTTT	CASSQLDSGVNTEAFF
TRBV19	TRBJ1-1	TRBD1	few	TGTGCCAGTTGTACAGGGGAGCGAGTTACTGAAGCTTTCTTT	CASCTGERVTEAFF
TRBV18	TRBJ2-1	.	.	TGTGCCAGCTCACCAACACGTTCCGATAATGAGCAGTTCTTC	CASSPTRSDNEQFF
TRBV30	TRBJ2-3	.	.	TGTGCCTGCGACAAACGCACAGATACGCAGTATTTT	CACDKRTDTQYF
TRBV10-3	TRBJ1-1	.	.	TGTGCCATCAGTGGAGGGGGGAACACTGAAGCTTTCTTT	CAISGGGNTEAFF
TRBV6-5	TRBJ2-7	TRBD2	.	TGTGCCAGCAGGCATACTAGCGGGGGGGCTTGGGAGCAGTACTTC	CASRHTSGGAWEQYF
TRBV20-1	TRBJ1-2	TRBD1	few	TGCAGTGTAGGGGACAGGGACACCTACACCTTC	CSVGDRDTYTF
TRBV2	TRBJ1-3	.	once	TGTGCCAGCAGTGAGTGGCGGGTGGCAGACCGTGGAAACACCATATATTTT	CASSEWRVADRGNTIYF
TRBV19	TRBJ2-3	TRBD2	.	TGTGCCAGTAGCGGACGACTAGCGGGGGGTCTCACAGATACGCAGTATTTT	CASSGRLAGGLTDTQYF
TRBV6-4	TRBJ1-3	TRBD1	.	TGTGCCGTCGAGGCCAGGGGGCAATACTCTGGAAACACCATATATTTT	CAVEARGQYSGNTIYF
TRBV6-6	TRBJ2-2	TRBD1	.	TGTGCCAGCAGTTACAGGACAGGGGACACCGGGGAGCTGTTTTTT	CASSYRTGDTGELFF
TRBV10-3	TRBJ1-2	.	.	TGTGCCATCAGTGAGTCCCTAGCGGGGGGAACACCTTATGGCTACACCTTC	CAISESLAGGTPYGYTF
TRBV29-1	TRBJ1-1	.	.	TGCAGCGCCCGAACAGGGAACACTGAAGCTTTCTTT	CSARTGNTEAFF
TRBV7-9	TRBJ1-1	.	.	TGTGCCAGCAGCTTATTACAGGGAAACACTGAAGCTTTCTTT	CASSLLQGNTEAFF
TRBV29-1	TRBJ2-7	TRBD1	few	TGCAGCGTGGACCCGGGACAGGGGACCTACGAGCAGTACTTC	CSVDPGQGTYEQYF
TRBV2	TRBJ2-3	.	.	TGTGCCAGCAGTGATGAACTGATCGGCACAGATACGCAGTATTTT	CASSDELIGTDTQYF
TRBV2	TRBJ2-7	TRBD2	once	TGTGCCAGCAGTTTAGCGGGGGGTACGTCCTACGAGCAGTACTTC	CASSLAGGTSYEQYF
TRBV30	TRBJ1-1	TRBD1	.	TGTGCCTGGAGGACAGGGGTTCCCGACACTGAAGCTTTCTTT	CAWRTGVPDTEAFF
TRBV7-3	TRBJ2-3	TRBD2	.	TGTGCCAGCAGCTTAGACGGGACTAGTTCGGTGACAGATACGCAGTATTTT	CASSLDGTSSVTDTQYF
TRBV29-1	TRBJ1-1	TRBD1	.	TGCAGCTACCGACAGGGTAACACTGAAGCTTTCTTT	CSYRQGNTEAFF
TRBV30	TRBJ2-4	.	.	TGTGCCTGGAGTGTACGGGGGGCCGGCAAAAACATTCAGTACTTC	CAWSVRGAGKNIQYF
TRBV2	TRBJ1-2	.	.	TGTGCCAGCGCGGCAGGGGCAGGCTATGGCTACACCTTC	CASAAGAGYGYTF
TRBV11-2	TRBJ2-1	TRBD2	few	TGTGCCAGCAGCACCGTCAGGTTTGCGGGGGGGCGTGAGCAGTTCTTC	CASSTVRFAGGREQFF
TRBV19	TRBJ2-3	TRBD2	once	TGTGCCAGTAGTCCTGCTGTCCTAGCGGGGGCGCTCACTACGGATACGCAGTATTTT	CASSPAVLAGALTTDTQYF
TRBV4-1	TRBJ2-5	.	.	TGCGCCAGCAGGAGAGGGTCTGAGCTAGCCCCAGAGACCCAGTACTTC	CASRRGSELAPETQYF